These T cell receptor beta chains were read from a single sample in a study of T cell repertoires in cytomegalovirus infection. TCRdb re-derived calls from the reads in MiXCR, one entry per CDR3 protein. The sample shows around 750,000 distinct CDR3 sequences, about 33% of them seen only once. The antigens for these receptors are not known. The sequenced sample was cultured CD8+ T cells from PBMCs, obtained from culture after CMV antigen stimulation. The receptors stem from a human donor in good health (CMV status not recorded). Some clones in this sample may be carry-over from other donors' samples. CDR3s include the opening cysteine and the closing phenylalanine or tryptophan. A D gene is named only where the DNA matches it firmly. The size field is filled for only some rows; it gives once, few, many or a size class.

>TRBV2|TRBJ2-3|-|TRBD2
TGTGCCACCAAGGGCGGGGGGGCCCGCACAGATACGCAGTATTTT
CATKGGGARTDTQYF
>TRBV24-1|TRBJ1-5|-|TRBD1
TGTGCCACCAGTGATTCTTCGGACAGGGACAGCAATCAGCCCCAGCATTTT
CATSDSSDRDSNQPQHF
>TRBV7-6|TRBJ2-3|many|-
TGTGCCAGCAGCTTGACGTGGACTGGGTCCACAGATACGCAGTATTTT
CASSLTWTGSTDTQYF
>TRBV2|TRBJ1-1|-|-
TGTGCCAGCATCAGGGTTTACGAAGCTTTCTTT
CASIRVYEAFF
>TRBV19|TRBJ2-1|-|TRBD2
TGTGCCAGTAGTTTTCTAGCGGGGGTGTCCCATGAGCAGTTCTTC
CASSFLAGVSHEQFF
>TRBV7-9|TRBJ2-5|few|-
TGTGCCAGCAGCTCCTCGGCAGGGCGATCGGACCAGTACTTC
CASSSSAGRSDQYF
>TRBV6-1|TRBJ2-5|many|-
TGTGCCAGCAGTGAAAGCAGACAGCATCAAGAGACCCAGTACTTC
CASSESRQHQETQYF
>TRBV14|TRBJ1-1|many|-
TGTGCCAGCAGCCTGGAGAGGTGGACTGAAGCTTTCTTT
CASSLERWTEAFF
>TRBV2|TRBJ2-5|-|TRBD1
TGTGCCAGCACCCTAGACAGGGGGGCTCGGACCCAGTACTTC
CASTLDRGARTQYF
>TRBV9|TRBJ1-2|many|-
TGTGCCAGCAGCCCCAAGACTAATGGCAACTATGGCTACACCTTC
CASSPKTNGNYGYTF
>TRBV20-1|TRBJ2-5|-|TRBD2
TGCAGTGCTAGAGGGGTAGCGGGGGGGCCGGCCGAGGTCCAGACCCAGTACTTC
CSARGVAGGPAEVQTQYF
>TRBV11-2|TRBJ1-5|-|-
TGTGCCAGCAGCTTATGGGCCAGGGAGGGGAATCAGCCCCAGCATTTT
CASSLWAREGNQPQHF
>TRBV19|TRBJ2-7|-|-
TGTGCCAGTAGTGCTTCCGGGACCAGCTACGAGCAGTACTTC
CASSASGTSYEQYF
>TRBV5-4|TRBJ2-1|-|TRBD1
TGTGCCAGCAGCTCGACAGGGGATTACAATGAGCAGTTCTTC
CASSSTGDYNEQFF
>TRBV19|TRBJ2-7|-|-
TGTGCCAGTAGTATAGCTGCCGGGCGCGAGCAGTACTTC
CASSIAAGREQYF
>TRBV29-1|TRBJ2-1|few|-
TGCAGCGTCTCCCCCTCGGGCTCCTACAATGAGCAGTTCTTC
CSVSPSGSYNEQFF
>TRBV5-4|TRBJ2-6|few|-
TGTGCCAGCGACTTGGGTCCTGGGGCCAACGTCCTGACTTTC
CASDLGPGANVLTF
>TRBV7-6|TRBJ2-1|-|-
TGTGCCAGCAGCGCGGACAGCCACAATGAGCAGTTCTTC
CASSADSHNEQFF
>TRBV27|TRBJ1-2|-|-
TGTGCCAGCAGTTCCTCGGGGGTCAGGGACTATGGCTACACCTTC
CASSSSGVRDYGYTF
>TRBV3-1|TRBJ2-1|few|TRBD1
TGTGCCAGCAGCCAAGATTTCGGCAGGGGGCTGAATGAGCAGTTCTTC
CASSQDFGRGLNEQFF
>TRBV7-9|TRBJ1-2|many|-
TGTGCCAGCCACAGTGGGGCCAATGGCTACACCTTC
CASHSGANGYTF
>TRBV7-2|TRBJ1-2|-|TRBD1
TGTGCCAGCAGCTCTACGGGACAGGGGGCCTATGGCTACACCTTC
CASSSTGQGAYGYTF
>TRBV29-1|TRBJ1-1|-|-
TGCAGCGTTGACAGCCCCACTGAAGCTTTCTTT
CSVDSPTEAFF
>TRBV7-8|TRBJ1-5|many|-
TGTGCCAGCAGCCTTGACATTCAGCCCCAGCATTTT
CASSLDIQPQHF
>TRBV6-1|TRBJ1-5|-|TRBD1
TGTGCCAGCAGCGGGACAGGGGCGCATCAGCCCCAGCATTTT
CASSGTGAHQPQHF
>TRBV6-5|TRBJ1-1|-|-
TGTGCCAGCAGTTACCGAAGGGCCGACGGGAGCGGGGACACTGAAGCTTTCTTT
CASSYRRADGSGDTEAFF
>TRBV24-1|TRBJ2-5|-|TRBD1
TGTGCCACCAGTGATTGGATAGGACAGGATCGCCAAGAGACCCAGTACTTC
CATSDWIGQDRQETQYF
>TRBV6-1|TRBJ1-5|-|-
TGTGCCAGCAGTGAGGGTCAGAAAGGCAATCAGCCCCAGCATTTT
CASSEGQKGNQPQHF
>TRBV25-1|TRBJ2-3|many|TRBD2
TGTGCCAGCAGTGAATCGGAAGCGGGGAGATCCACAGATACGCAGTATTTT
CASSESEAGRSTDTQYF
>TRBV20-1|TRBJ2-2|-|-
TGCAGTGCTAGAGCTCAAGGGTCCGCGAACACCGGGGAGCTGTTTTTT
CSARAQGSANTGELFF
>TRBV29-1|TRBJ1-5|-|-
TGCAGCGTTGCATCTTCGGCCGGGCAGCCCCAGCATTTT
CSVASSAGQPQHF
>TRBV19|TRBJ2-7|-|-
TGTGCCAGTAGGAGTGAGGTCAACTACGAGCAGTACTTC
CASRSEVNYEQYF
>TRBV6-2/TRBV6-3|TRBJ1-2|-|-
TGTGCCAGCAGTTACTCGACGCAGACGGTGGAGTACACCTTC
CASSYSTQTVEYTF
>TRBV7-4|TRBJ2-1|-|-
TGTGCCCAGAGGGAGGGGGCTAACAATGAGCAGTTCTTC
CAQREGANNEQFF
>TRBV20-1|TRBJ2-1|-|-
TGCAGTGCTAGACCAAGCTCCTACAATGAGCAGTTCTTC
CSARPSSYNEQFF
>TRBV11-2|TRBJ2-7|-|TRBD1
TGTGCCAGCAGCGTATTTGGTTGGGACAGGGACGAGCAGTACTTC
CASSVFGWDRDEQYF
>TRBV28|TRBJ1-6|-|-
TGTGCCAGCAGTTACCCCGGCGAACCTAATTCACCCCTCCACTTT
CASSYPGEPNSPLHF
>TRBV7-6|TRBJ2-5|-|TRBD1
TGTGCCAGCAGCTCGTCGCAGGGGGCCGGGGAGACCCAGTACTTC
CASSSSQGAGETQYF
>TRBV12-3/TRBV12-4|TRBJ1-2|-|-
TGTGCCAGCAGTGCAGGGTTGAGGGGCTACACCTTC
CASSAGLRGYTF
>TRBV7-9|TRBJ2-1|few|-
TGTGCCAGCAGCCCTTACAGTAATGAGCAGTTCTTC
CASSPYSNEQFF
>TRBV19|TRBJ1-2|-|-
TGTGCCAGTAGGGAACCAAGGAGAACAGCAGATCGGAGGGGTGGCTACACCTTC
CASREPRRTADRRGGYTF
>TRBV6-1|TRBJ2-1|few|TRBD2
TGTGCCAGCAGTCACGGGACTAGCAGGGATGAGCAGTTCTTC
CASSHGTSRDEQFF
>TRBV12-3/TRBV12-4|TRBJ2-7|few|TRBD1
TGTGCCAGCAGTTTCTACCTCCCGGACAGGGGCTACGAGCAGTACTTC
CASSFYLPDRGYEQYF
>TRBV20-1|TRBJ2-3|-|-
TGCAGTGCTAGAGATGGGACGCCGACGCAGTATTTT
CSARDGTPTQYF
>TRBV7-6|TRBJ1-2|-|-
TGTGCCAGCAGCTTAGGGGAGGACAGACGCTATGGCTACACCTTC
CASSLGEDRRYGYTF
>TRBV7-6|TRBJ1-1|many|TRBD1
TGTGCCAGCAGCTTAGGTGAGGGGGCGAGCACTGAAGCTTTCTTT
CASSLGEGASTEAFF
>TRBV19|TRBJ2-1|many|-
TGTGCCAGCCTCGCAAAGGGGGGCAGGAATGAGCAGTTCTTC
CASLAKGGRNEQFF
>TRBV5-1|TRBJ2-1|-|TRBD1
TGCGCCAGCAGCCCGGGGACAGGGTTGCGGTACAATGAGCAGTTCTTC
CASSPGTGLRYNEQFF
>TRBV6-2/TRBV6-3|TRBJ2-3|-|TRBD2
TGTGCCAGCAGCCAACTAGCGGGGGACACAGATACGCAGTATTTT
CASSQLAGDTDTQYF
>TRBV7-3|TRBJ1-2|-|-
TGTGCCAGCAGCTTACCCGGGACGGACCACTATGGCTACACCTTC
CASSLPGTDHYGYTF
>TRBV12-3/TRBV12-4|TRBJ2-3|many|-
TGTGCCAGCAGTTTTTTAGGGGCTCTCCGAAAAGATACGCAGTATTTT
CASSFLGALRKDTQYF
>TRBV29-1|TRBJ2-7|-|TRBD2
TGCAGCGTTGAACCCGGGACTAGCGGGGGGGGCTCCTACGAGCAGTACTTC
CSVEPGTSGGGSYEQYF